This T cell receptor beta chain emerged from a study of CD4 T cells in relation to SARS-CoV-2 and coronaviruses. Background on the study: Crossreactive spike epitopes shared across donors were mapped to their HLA restriction. Notes on the study in general: Monoreactive clones expanded significantly more to SARS-CoV-2 than crossreactive clones did. No donor gave both pre-pandemic and post-infection samples.

TCRdb keeps only in-frame clones here, not all; method: immunoSEQ multiplex PCR. The sample comprises more than 30,000 clones, 80% to 90% of which are singletons, and 3.1% rests with the top ten. CD4 enrichment then naive enrichment separated naive from memory CD4+ cells. Points on this clone: No antigen is known for it.

The germline V gene encodes CDR1 MNHNY and CDR2 SVGAGI (reference sequence). The CDR3 is 13 residues long. The V end lost 2 bases, the J end lost 7 bases, and 9 bases lay between the germline ends. The chain carries TRBV6-6 and TRBJ2-4; D perhaps matches TRBD2 (6 bases). The source material was memory CD4+ T cells from PBMCs. The TCR originated in an adult with COVID-19. The CDR3 region is CASSYGTSNIQYF. The CDR3 DNA is TGTGCCAGCAGTTACGGGACTTCGAACATTCAGTACTTC.